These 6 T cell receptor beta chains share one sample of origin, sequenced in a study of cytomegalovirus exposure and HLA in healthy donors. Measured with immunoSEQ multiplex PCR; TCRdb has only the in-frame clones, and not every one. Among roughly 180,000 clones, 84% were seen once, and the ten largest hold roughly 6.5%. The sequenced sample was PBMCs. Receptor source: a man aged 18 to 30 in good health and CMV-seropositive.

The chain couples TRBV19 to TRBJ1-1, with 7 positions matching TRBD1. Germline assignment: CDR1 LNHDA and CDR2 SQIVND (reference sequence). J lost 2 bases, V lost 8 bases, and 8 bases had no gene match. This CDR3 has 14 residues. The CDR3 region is CASGGQGVNTEAFF. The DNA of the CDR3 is TGTGCCAGTGGGGGGCAGGGGGTAAACACTGAAGCTTTCTTT.

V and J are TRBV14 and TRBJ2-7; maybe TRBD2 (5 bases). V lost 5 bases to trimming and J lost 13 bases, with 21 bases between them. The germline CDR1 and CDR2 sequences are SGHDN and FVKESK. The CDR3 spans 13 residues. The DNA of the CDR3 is TGTGCCAGCAGCGAAAGCGGTATCCTGGAGAGTTACTTC. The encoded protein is CASSESGILESYF.

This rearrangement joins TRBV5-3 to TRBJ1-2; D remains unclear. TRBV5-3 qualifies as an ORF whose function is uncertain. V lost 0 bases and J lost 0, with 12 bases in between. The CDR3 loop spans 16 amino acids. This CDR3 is CARSLGKRVANYGYTF. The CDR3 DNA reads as TGTGCCAGAAGCTTGGGGAAGAGGGTAGCTAACTATGGCTACACCTTC.

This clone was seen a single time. In nucleotides, the CDR3 is TGTGCCAGCAGCGGACAGGGTTGGGCTGCTTTGGAGACCCAGTACTTC. Its translation: CASSGQGWAALETQYF. V usage is TRBV9 and J usage is TRBJ2-5; 7 bases match TRBD1. Trimming at V came to 3 bases and at J to 5 bases, leaving 13 bases not matched to a gene. Germline CDR1 reads SGDLS; CDR2 reads YYNGEE. The CDR3 is 16 amino acids.

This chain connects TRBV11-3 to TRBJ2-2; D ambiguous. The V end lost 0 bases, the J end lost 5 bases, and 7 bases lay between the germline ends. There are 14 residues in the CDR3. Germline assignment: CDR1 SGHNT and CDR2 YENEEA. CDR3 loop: CASSLDVETGELFF. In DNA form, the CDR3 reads TGTGCCAGCAGCTTAGATGTGGAGACCGGGGAGCTGTTTTTT.

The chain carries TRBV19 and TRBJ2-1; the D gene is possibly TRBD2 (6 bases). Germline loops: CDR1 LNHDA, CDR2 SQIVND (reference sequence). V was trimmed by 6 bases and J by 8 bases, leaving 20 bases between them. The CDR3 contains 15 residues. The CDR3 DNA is TGTGCCAGTAGAATCCGGGCGGGACCTTCCGATGAGCAGTTCTTC. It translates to CASRIRAGPSDEQFF.